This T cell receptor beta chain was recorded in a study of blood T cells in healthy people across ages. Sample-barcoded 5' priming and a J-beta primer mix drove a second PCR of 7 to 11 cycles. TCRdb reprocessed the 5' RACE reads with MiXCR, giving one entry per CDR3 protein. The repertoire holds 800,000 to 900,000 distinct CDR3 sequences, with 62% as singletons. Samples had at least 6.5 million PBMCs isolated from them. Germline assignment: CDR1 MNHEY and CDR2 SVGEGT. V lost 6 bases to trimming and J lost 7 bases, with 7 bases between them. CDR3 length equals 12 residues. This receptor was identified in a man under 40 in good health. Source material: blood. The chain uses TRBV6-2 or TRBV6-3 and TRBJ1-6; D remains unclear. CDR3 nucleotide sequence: TGTGCCAGCAGAGCGGAGAATTCACCCCTCCACTTT. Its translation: CASRAENSPLHF.